A single sample gave rise to the 20 T cell receptor beta chains below, sequenced in a study of OX40 agonist ivuxolimab in advanced cancers. The assay was immunoSEQ multiplex PCR, and TCRdb's table has in-frame clones only and misses some. The sample yields 45,000 to 50,000 clones, roughly 91% seen once. The starting material was CD4+ or CD8+ T cells sorted from blood, obtained in a trial of the OX40 agonist ivuxolimab. These receptors were collected from an adult with an advanced solid tumor such as melanoma, head and neck, liver or kidney cancer.

V and J are TRBV19 and TRBJ2-3; 9 nucleotides line up with TRBD2. V lost 4 bases to trimming and J lost 0 bases; unmatched junction nucleotides: 5. The CDR3 spans 16 residues. Germline V gene data show CDR1 as LNHDA and CDR2 as SQIVND (reference sequence). CDR3 bases: TGTGCCAGTAGTAGCCGGCGGGGGGGCAGCACAGATACGCAGTATTTT. This encodes CASSSRRGGSTDTQYF.

V usage is TRBV27 and J usage is TRBJ1-3; D gene ambiguous. This CDR3 region has 14 residues. The germline V and J ends were trimmed by 2 bases and 4 bases, with 9 bases remaining between them. Germline lookup yields CDR1 MNHEY and CDR2 SMNVEV (reference sequence). CDR3 protein: CASSLQASGNTIYF. As DNA, the CDR3 is TGTGCCAGCAGTTTACAAGCATCAGGAAACACCATATATTTT.

The chain is built from TRBV28 and TRBJ2-7, with a possible D match to TRBD2 (6 bases). The CDR3 runs 13 residues. The germline gives CDR1 MDHEN, CDR2 SYDVKM. V lost 7 bases and J lost 1, with 11 bases in between. CDR3 in DNA: TGTGCCAGCAATCAGGCGGGGTCCTACGAGCAGTACTTC. It codes for CASNQAGSYEQYF.

The chain is built from TRBV27 and TRBJ2-1; 10 bases align to TRBD2. In germline, CDR1 is MNHEY, CDR2 SMNVEV (reference sequence). The V segment lost 5 bases and the J segment 8 bases; nucleotides outside the gene matches: 9. The CDR3 runs to 15 residues. The CDR3 DNA is TGTGCCAGCAGTCCCCAGCGGGGGGGCTCGGATGAGCAGTTCTTC. Protein: CASSPQRGGSDEQFF.

The CDR3 is CASSPLLAGVLETQYF. DNA for the CDR3: TGTGCCAGCAGCCCGCTACTAGCGGGAGTACTAGAGACCCAGTACTTC. The V call is TRBV7-9, the J call TRBJ2-5; 11 nucleotides align to TRBD2. Trimming took 5 bases from V and 4 from J; bases not matched to a gene: 9. The V gene's germline CDR1 is SEHNR and CDR2 FQNEAQ (reference sequence). CDR3 length: 16 residues.

The CDR3 region has the DNA TGTGCCAGCAAAAACCTGGGGATTACGAACACCGGGGAGCTGTTTTTT. Protein product: CASKNLGITNTGELFF. The V and J genes are TRBV2 and TRBJ2-2; D unresolved. This CDR3 is 16 amino acids long. Deletions cut 7 bases from V and 0 bases from J, with 15 bases between. CDR1 is SNHLY, CDR2 FYNNEI, per germline. Full variable domain (rest looked up from reference TRBV2 and TRBJ2-2): EPEVTQTPSHQVTQMGQEVILRCVPISNHLYFYWYRQILGQKVEFLVSFYNNEISEKSEIFDDQFSVERPDGSNFTLKIRSTKLEDSAMYFCASKNLGITNTGELFFGEGSRLTVL.

The chain links TRBV5-6 to TRBJ2-1; D is undetermined. CDR1 and CDR2 from the germline V gene are SGHDT and YYEEEE. Trimming stripped 2 bases from V and 10 bases from J, with 10 bases between. CDR3 size: 12 residues. Here the CDR3 DNA reads TGTGCCAGCAGCTTCGCAGGCCCGGAGCAGTTCTTC. Translated, it gives CASSFAGPEQFF.

The CDR3 region is CASSLGTAGNTIYF. In nucleotides, the CDR3 is TGTGCCAGCAGCTTAGGGACAGCTGGAAACACCATATATTTT. J is TRBJ1-3 and V is TRBV7-8, with D possibly matching TRBD1 (6 bases). CDR1 is SGHVS, CDR2 FQNEAQ, per germline. This CDR3 spans 14 amino acids. The ends were cut back, 1 base at V and 2 bases at J, with 6 bases in the middle.

V and J are TRBV4-2 and TRBJ2-1; D uncertain. V shed 0 bases and J shed 9 bases, with 15 bases lying between them. CDR1 is LGHNA and CDR2 is YNFKEQ in the germline V gene. This CDR3 has 15 amino acids. CDR3 bases: TGTGCCAGCAGCCAAGAGGTAGCCGATGGTCGTGAGCAGTTCTTC. This translates into CASSQEVADGREQFF.

This chain connects TRBV6-5 to TRBJ2-1; 12 bases are a match to TRBD2. V shed 6 bases, J shed 6 bases, and the junction held 6 bases outside the gene matches. CDR1 is MNHEY, CDR2 SVGAGI, per germline. The CDR3 totals 15 residues. Here the CDR3 reads CASSLTSGGLNEQFF. In DNA, the CDR3 is TGTGCCAGCAGCTTGACTAGCGGGGGCCTCAATGAGCAGTTCTTC.

The rearrangement links TRBV5-1 to TRBJ1-2; 9 bases are shared with TRBD1. The germline CDR1 and CDR2 sequences are SGHRS and YFSETQ. V was pared by 0 bases and J by 6 bases, with 3 bases of the junction left unmatched. There are 14 residues in the CDR3. CDR3 region: CASSLVTGGDGYTF. The CDR3 coding sequence is TGCGCCAGCAGCTTGGTCACAGGGGGCGATGGCTACACCTTC. The full variable domain, its missing parts supplied by reference TRBV5-1 and TRBJ1-2, is KAGVTQTPRYLIKTRGQQVTLSCSPISGHRSVSWYQQTPGQGLQFLFEYFSETQRNKGNFPGRFSGRQFSNSRSEMNVSTLELGDSALYLCASSLVTGGDGYTFGSGTRLTVV.

This clone was detected once. CDR3 amino acids: CASSLGLAGINEQFF. The CDR3 region has the DNA TGTGCCAGCAGCTTAGGACTAGCGGGAATTAATGAGCAGTTCTTC. This chain joins TRBV7-9 and TRBJ2-1; 11 bases line up with TRBD2. In germline, CDR1 is SEHNR, CDR2 FQNEAQ (reference sequence). This CDR3 is built from 15 residues. The V and J ends lost 1 base and 7 bases, in that order; junction bases with no gene match: 3.

The chain has TRBV6-1 and TRBJ2-7, with D perhaps TRBD1 (5 bases). The CDR3 is made up of 14 amino acids. V dropped 5 bases and J dropped 2 bases, with 13 bases sitting between them. Per the germline V gene, CDR1 is MNHNS and CDR2 is SASEGT. The CDR3 sequence: CASSKDTWTYEQYF. CDR3 nucleotides: TGTGCCAGCAGTAAGGACACCTGGACCTACGAGCAGTACTTC.

A single count supports this clone. The V gene is TRBV29-1, the J gene TRBJ1-2; 11 bases agree with TRBD1. Germline V gene sequence: CDR1 SQVTM, CDR2 ANQGSEA. This CDR3 contains 15 residues. The trim removed 3 bases at V and 3 bases at J, leaving 6 bases unmatched. The CDR3 DNA is TGCAGCGTTGACCCCGGGACAGGGGGTTACTATGGCTACACCTTC. Amino acids: CSVDPGTGGYYGYTF. The full variable domain, its missing parts supplied by reference TRBV29-1 and TRBJ1-2, is SAVISQKPSRDICQRGTSLTIQCQVDSQVTMMFWYRQQPGQSLTLIATANQGSEATYESGFVIDKFPISRPNLTFSTLTVSNMSPEDSSIYLCSVDPGTGGYYGYTFGSGTRLTVV.

This clone was observed once. The rearrangement joins TRBV6-5 to TRBJ2-7, with D perhaps given as TRBD1 or TRBD2 (7 bases each). The V end lost 5 bases, the J end lost 4 bases, and 15 bases lay between the germline ends. Germline CDR1 MNHEY, CDR2 SVGAGI. The CDR3 sequence is 14 residues long. CDR3 sequence (DNA): TGTGCCAGCAGTCCAGGGGGGGGCATATACGAGCAGTACTTC. Protein: CASSPGGGIYEQYF.

This rearrangement joins TRBV11-2 to TRBJ2-2; no reliable D call. Germline V gives CDR1 SGHAT, CDR2 FQNNGV. This CDR3 region has 14 residues. Trimming took off 3 bases at V and 0 bases at J, with 5 bases between the two ends. The CDR3 sequence: CASSLSANTGELFF. The CDR3 DNA follows: TGTGCCAGCAGCTTGAGCGCGAACACCGGGGAGCTGTTTTTT.

This chain joins TRBV14 and TRBJ1-1; D possibly corresponds to TRBD1 (6 bases). Germline lookup yields CDR1 SGHDN and CDR2 FVKESK. CDR3 length: 15 residues. Deletions cut 1 base from V and 0 bases from J, with 9 bases between. For the CDR3, the DNA is TGTGCCAGCAGCCAAGCGGGGGCCCTGAACACTGAAGCTTTCTTT. Translated, it gives CASSQAGALNTEAFF.

J is TRBJ2-3 and V is TRBV5-6; no reliable D call. Germline CDR1 SGHDT, CDR2 YYEEEE. This CDR3 comprises 12 residues. V was cut by 4 bases and J by 10 bases, with 13 bases left in between. In DNA, the CDR3 is TGTGCCAGCAGCCAGGACGGCAGTCCGCAGTATTTT. Protein sequence: CASSQDGSPQYF. Drawing the rest from reference TRBV5-6 and TRBJ2-3, the complete variable domain is DAGVTQSPTHLIKTRGQQVTLRCSPKSGHDTVSWYQQALGQGPQFIFQYYEEEERQRGNFPDRFSGHQFPNYSSELNVNALLLGDSALYLCASSQDGSPQYFGPGTRLTVL.

The genes are TRBV2 and TRBJ1-1; tentative D call: TRBD1 (5 bases). CDR3 size: 16 residues. CDR1 and CDR2 from the germline V gene are SNHLY and FYNNEI. V lost 2 bases and J 1 base, leaving 14 bases between the germline ends. This CDR3 reads CASSEIGDPWNTEAFF. DNA of the CDR3: TGTGCCAGCAGTGAAATCGGGGACCCCTGGAACACTGAAGCTTTCTTT. Full variable domain (outside the CDR3, taken from reference TRBV2 and TRBJ1-1): EPEVTQTPSHQVTQMGQEVILRCVPISNHLYFYWYRQILGQKVEFLVSFYNNEISEKSEIFDDQFSVERPDGSNFTLKIRSTKLEDSAMYFCASSEIGDPWNTEAFFGQGTRLTVV.

The chain combines TRBV28 with TRBJ2-7; tentatively, D is TRBD2 (5 bases). V was shortened by 1 base and J by 5 bases, with 15 bases between the two germline ends. The CDR3 extends over 15 amino acids. The germline V gene encodes CDR1 MDHEN and CDR2 SYDVKM. The CDR3 loop reads CASSLSRTGSHEQYF. The CDR3 nucleotides are TGTGCCAGCAGTTTATCAAGGACTGGGAGCCACGAGCAGTACTTC.